This T cell receptor (beta chain) was recovered during a study of lymphopenia after photon versus proton radiotherapy. The count of this clone is one. Its matching antigen is unknown. This CDR3 has 15 residues. V gave up 1 base and J gave up 1 base, with 8 bases separating them. CDR1 and CDR2 (germline): KGHSH, LQKENI. Study-wide findings and caveats: Photon-treated patients lost naive T cells and TCR diversity; proton-treated stayed stable. Larger post-nadir TCR diversity loss correlated inversely with survival in deceased patients. Only patients who died were analyzed for survival; proton advantage is unproven. After the lymphocyte nadir, photon-treated repertoires showed oligoclonal expansion, especially of CD8+ Temra cells.

Sequencing used immunoSEQ multiplex PCR; TCRdb keeps in-frame clones, though not all of them. The sample lists about 58,000 clones; less than 85% were seen once. The clonotype was recovered from a man in his sixties with pancreatic cancer. The V and J genes are TRBV18 and TRBJ2-1, with a weak D call TRBD2 (6 bases). The sequenced sample was peripheral blood, obtained from a patient treated with proton-based radiotherapy. The CDR3 reads CASSPQEGSYNEQFF. The CDR3 region has the DNA TGTGCCAGCTCACCACAGGAGGGTTCCTACAATGAGCAGTTCTTC.